These 2 T cell receptor beta chains were all obtained from the same sample, sequenced in a study of blood T cell repertoires in COVID-19. Repertoires were generated with immunoSEQ multiplex PCR, while TCRdb's copy carries only in-frame clones and drops some. In the table there are 200,000 to 250,000 clones, 80% of which are singletons. Sequenced: peripheral blood. The receptor set was obtained from a woman aged 70-85 years with acute or convalescent COVID-19.

The CDR3: CASSQEQNTEAFF. The CDR3 coding sequence is TGTGCCAGCAGCCAGGAACAGAACACTGAAGCTTTCTTT. This chain links TRBV11-2 with TRBJ1-1; D uncertain. The length of the CDR3 is 13 residues. Trimming took 5 bases from V and 1 from J, leaving 8 bases between them. Germline assignment: CDR1 SGHAT and CDR2 FQNNGV.

This chain connects TRBV7-9 to TRBJ2-3; D possibly corresponds to TRBD1 (6 bases). V lost 2 bases to trimming and J lost 2 bases, with 17 bases between them. Germline V gene sequence: CDR1 SEHNR, CDR2 FQNEAQ (reference sequence). This CDR3 comprises 17 residues. In nucleotides, the CDR3 is TGTGCCAGCAGCTTAAGTCAGGGGTCGATCTTCACAGATACGCAGTATTTT. This translates into CASSLSQGSIFTDTQYF. Complete variable domain (other parts from reference TRBV7-9 and TRBJ2-3): DTGVSQNPRHKITKRGQNVTFRCDPISEHNRLYWYRQTLGQGPEFLTYFQNEAQLEKSRLLSDRFSAERPKGSFSTLEIQRTEQGDSAMYLCASSLSQGSIFTDTQYFGPGTRLTVL.